Reported below is one T cell receptor beta chain. This sample is part of a study of CD8 T cells in Susac syndrome. Study details: Each patient with Susac syndrome, at the time of blood draw, was therapy-naive, on corticosteroids, or on intravenous immunoglobulin alone.

An amount of RNA that ranged from about 0.45 to 1 ug was reverse transcribed with random hexamers. MiXCR, applied by TCRdb to the immunoSEQ multiplex PCR reads, yields one record per CDR3 protein. The repertoire includes around 200,000 distinct CDR3 sequences, approximately 94% of them detected once, and approximately 0.098% sits in the top ten. Germline V gene data show CDR1 as SGHVS and CDR2 as FQNEAQ. V lost 3 bases to trimming and J lost 2 bases, with 19 bases between them. This CDR3 is built from 17 residues. Sequenced sample: CD4+ T cells from PBMCs. The origin of this receptor is a human donor with Susac syndrome. J is TRBJ2-5 and V is TRBV7-8, with D uncertain. The CDR3 sequence is CASSFLYTGLGQETQYF. In nucleotides, the CDR3 is TGTGCCAGCAGCTTCTTGTATACCGGGCTGGGGCAAGAGACCCAGTACTTC.